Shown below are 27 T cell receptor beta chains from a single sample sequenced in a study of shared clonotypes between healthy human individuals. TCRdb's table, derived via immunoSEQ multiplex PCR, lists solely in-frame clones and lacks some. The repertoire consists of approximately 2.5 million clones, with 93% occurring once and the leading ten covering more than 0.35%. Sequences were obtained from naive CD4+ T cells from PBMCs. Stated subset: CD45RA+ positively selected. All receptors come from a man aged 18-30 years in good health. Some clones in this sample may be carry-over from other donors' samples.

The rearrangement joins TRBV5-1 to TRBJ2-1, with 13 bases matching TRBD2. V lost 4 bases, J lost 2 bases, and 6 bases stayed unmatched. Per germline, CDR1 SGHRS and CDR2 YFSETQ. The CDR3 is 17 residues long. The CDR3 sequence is CASSLGLAGDTYNEQFF. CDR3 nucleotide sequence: TGCGCCAGCAGCCTTGGACTAGCGGGGGATACCTACAATGAGCAGTTCTTC. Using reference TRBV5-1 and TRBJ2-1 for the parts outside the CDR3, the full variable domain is KAGVTQTPRYLIKTRGQQVTLSCSPISGHRSVSWYQQTPGQGLQFLFEYFSETQRNKGNFPGRFSGRQFSNSRSEMNVSTLELGDSALYLCASSLGLAGDTYNEQFFGPGTRLTVL.

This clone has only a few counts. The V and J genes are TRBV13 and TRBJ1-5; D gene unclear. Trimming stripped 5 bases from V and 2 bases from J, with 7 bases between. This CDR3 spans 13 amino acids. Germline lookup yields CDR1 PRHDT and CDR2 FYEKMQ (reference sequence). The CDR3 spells CASSPQRNQPQHF. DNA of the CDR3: TGTGCCAGCAGCCCCCAACGCAATCAGCCCCAGCATTTT.

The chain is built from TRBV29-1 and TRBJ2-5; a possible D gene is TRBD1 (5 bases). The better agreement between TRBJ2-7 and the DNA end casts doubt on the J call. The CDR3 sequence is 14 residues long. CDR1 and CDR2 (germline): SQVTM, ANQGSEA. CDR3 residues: CSVVRQGLSYEQYF. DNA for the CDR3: TGCAGCGTTGTTAGGCAGGGCCTCTCCTACGAGCAGTACTTC.

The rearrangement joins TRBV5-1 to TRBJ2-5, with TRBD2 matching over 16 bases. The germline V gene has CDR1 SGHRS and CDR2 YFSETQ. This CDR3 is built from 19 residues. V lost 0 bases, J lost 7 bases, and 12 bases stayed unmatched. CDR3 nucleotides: TGCGCCAGCAGCTTGGTCACCGGGACTAGCGGGAGGGCTACAGGGACCCAGTACTTC. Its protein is CASSLVTGTSGRATGTQYF.

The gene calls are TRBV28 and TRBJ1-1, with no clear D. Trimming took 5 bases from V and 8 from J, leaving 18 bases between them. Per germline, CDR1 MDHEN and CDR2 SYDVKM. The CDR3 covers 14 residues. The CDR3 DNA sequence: TGTGCCAGCAGTCAGCCAGCCCTGCAGGTAGAAGCTTTCTTT. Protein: CASSQPALQVEAFF.

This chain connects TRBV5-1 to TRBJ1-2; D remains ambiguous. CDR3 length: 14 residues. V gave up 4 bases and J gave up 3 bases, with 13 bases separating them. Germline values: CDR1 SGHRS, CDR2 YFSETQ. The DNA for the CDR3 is TGCGCCAGCAGCGCCGCAGACAATTACTATGGCTACACCTTC. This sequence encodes CASSAADNYYGYTF.

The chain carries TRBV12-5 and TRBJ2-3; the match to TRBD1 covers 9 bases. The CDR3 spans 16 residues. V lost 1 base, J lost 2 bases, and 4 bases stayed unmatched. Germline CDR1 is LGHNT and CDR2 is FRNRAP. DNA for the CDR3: TGTGCTAGTGGTTTGGCCAGGACAGGGGACACAGATACGCAGTATTTT. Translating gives CASGLARTGDTDTQYF.

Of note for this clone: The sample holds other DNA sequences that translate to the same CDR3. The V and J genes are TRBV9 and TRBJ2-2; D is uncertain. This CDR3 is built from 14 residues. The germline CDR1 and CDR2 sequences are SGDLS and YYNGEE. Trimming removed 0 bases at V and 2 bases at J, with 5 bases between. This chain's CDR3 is CASSVVDNTGELFF. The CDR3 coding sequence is TGTGCCAGCAGCGTAGTTGACAACACCGGGGAGCTGTTTTTT. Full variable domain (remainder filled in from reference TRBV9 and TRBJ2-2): DSGVTQTPKHLITATGQRVTLRCSPRSGDLSVYWYQQSLDQGLQFLIQYYNGEERAKGNILERFSAQQFPDLHSELNLSSLELGDSALYFCASSVVDNTGELFFGEGSRLTVL.

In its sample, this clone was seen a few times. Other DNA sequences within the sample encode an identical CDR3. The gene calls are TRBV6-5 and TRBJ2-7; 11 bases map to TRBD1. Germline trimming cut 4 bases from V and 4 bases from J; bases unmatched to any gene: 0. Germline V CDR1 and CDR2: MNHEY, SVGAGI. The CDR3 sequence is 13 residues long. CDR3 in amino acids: CASSWDRGYEQYF. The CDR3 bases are TGTGCCAGCAGTTGGGACAGGGGGTACGAGCAGTACTTC.

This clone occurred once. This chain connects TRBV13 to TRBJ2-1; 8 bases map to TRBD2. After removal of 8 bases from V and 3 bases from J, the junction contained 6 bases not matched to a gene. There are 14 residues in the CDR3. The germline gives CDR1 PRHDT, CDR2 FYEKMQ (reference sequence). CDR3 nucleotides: TGTGCCAGCGCGGGGCTAGCGGGCTACAATGAGCAGTTCTTC. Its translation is CASAGLAGYNEQFF.

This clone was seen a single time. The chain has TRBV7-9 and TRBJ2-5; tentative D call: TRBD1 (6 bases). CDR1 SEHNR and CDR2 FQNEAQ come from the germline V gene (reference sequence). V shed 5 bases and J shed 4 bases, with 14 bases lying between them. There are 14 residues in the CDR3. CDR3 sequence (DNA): TGTGCCAGCAGCCCAGGACAGTGGGGAGAGACCCAGTACTTC. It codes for CASSPGQWGETQYF.

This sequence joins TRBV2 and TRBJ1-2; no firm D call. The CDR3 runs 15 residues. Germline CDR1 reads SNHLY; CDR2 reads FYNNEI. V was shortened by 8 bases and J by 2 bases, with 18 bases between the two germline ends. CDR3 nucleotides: TGTGCCAGCTCCCCATCGCCCTCGGGGAACTATGGCTACACCTTC. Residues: CASSPSPSGNYGYTF. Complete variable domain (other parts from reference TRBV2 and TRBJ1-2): EPEVTQTPSHQVTQMGQEVILRCVPISNHLYFYWYRQILGQKVEFLVSFYNNEISEKSEIFDDQFSVERPDGSNFTLKIRSTKLEDSAMYFCASSPSPSGNYGYTFGSGTRLTVV.

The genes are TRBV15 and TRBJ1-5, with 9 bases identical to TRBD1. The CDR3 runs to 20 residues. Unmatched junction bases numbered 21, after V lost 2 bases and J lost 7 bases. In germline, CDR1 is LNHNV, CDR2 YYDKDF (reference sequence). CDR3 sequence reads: CATSRLDLETGGRRRQPQHF. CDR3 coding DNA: TGTGCCACCAGCAGACTCGACCTAGAGACAGGGGGGAGAAGACGGCAGCCCCAGCATTTT.

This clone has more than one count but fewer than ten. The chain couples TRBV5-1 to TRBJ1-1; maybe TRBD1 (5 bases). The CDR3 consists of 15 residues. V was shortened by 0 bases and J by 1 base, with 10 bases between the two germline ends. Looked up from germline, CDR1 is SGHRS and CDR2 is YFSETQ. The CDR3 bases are TGCGCCAGCAGCTTGGGAGGAGGGGCGAACACTGAAGCTTTCTTT. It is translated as CASSLGGGANTEAFF.

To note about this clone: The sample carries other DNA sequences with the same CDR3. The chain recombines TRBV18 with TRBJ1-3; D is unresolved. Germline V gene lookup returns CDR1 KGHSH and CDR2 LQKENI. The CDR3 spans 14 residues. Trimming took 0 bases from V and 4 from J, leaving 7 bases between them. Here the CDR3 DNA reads TGTGCCAGCTCACCACCGGGTGGCGGAAACACCATATATTTT. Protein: CASSPPGGGNTIYF.

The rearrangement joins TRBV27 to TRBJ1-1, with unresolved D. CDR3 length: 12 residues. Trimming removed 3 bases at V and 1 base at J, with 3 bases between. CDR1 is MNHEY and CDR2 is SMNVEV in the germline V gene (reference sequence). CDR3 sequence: CASSFWNTEAFF. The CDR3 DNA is TGTGCCAGCAGTTTCTGGAACACTGAAGCTTTCTTT.

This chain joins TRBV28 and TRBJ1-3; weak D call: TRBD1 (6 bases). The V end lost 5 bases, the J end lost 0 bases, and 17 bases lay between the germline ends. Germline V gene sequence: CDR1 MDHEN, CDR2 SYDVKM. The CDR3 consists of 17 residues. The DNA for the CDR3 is TGTGCCAGCAGTGAAAGTACAGGGATAATCTCTGGAAACACCATATATTTT. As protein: CASSESTGIISGNTIYF.

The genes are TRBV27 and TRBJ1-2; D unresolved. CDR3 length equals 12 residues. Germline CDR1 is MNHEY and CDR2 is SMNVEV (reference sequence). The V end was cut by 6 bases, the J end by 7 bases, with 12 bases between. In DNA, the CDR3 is TGTGCCAGCAGGTTTTCAGGCTCTGGCTACACCTTC. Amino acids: CASRFSGSGYTF.

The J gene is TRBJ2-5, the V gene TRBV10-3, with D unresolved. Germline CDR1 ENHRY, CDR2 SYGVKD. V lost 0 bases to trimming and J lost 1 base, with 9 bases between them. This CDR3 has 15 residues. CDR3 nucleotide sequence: TGTGCCATCAGTGAGTCAATAGTGATCCAAGAGACCCAGTACTTC. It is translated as CAISESIVIQETQYF.

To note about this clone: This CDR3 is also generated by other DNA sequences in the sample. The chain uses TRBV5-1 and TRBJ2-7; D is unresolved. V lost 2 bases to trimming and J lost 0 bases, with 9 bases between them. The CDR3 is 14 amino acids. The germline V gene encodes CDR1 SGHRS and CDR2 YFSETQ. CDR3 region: CASSLDGSSYEQYF. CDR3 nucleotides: TGCGCCAGCAGCTTAGACGGTTCCTCCTACGAGCAGTACTTC.

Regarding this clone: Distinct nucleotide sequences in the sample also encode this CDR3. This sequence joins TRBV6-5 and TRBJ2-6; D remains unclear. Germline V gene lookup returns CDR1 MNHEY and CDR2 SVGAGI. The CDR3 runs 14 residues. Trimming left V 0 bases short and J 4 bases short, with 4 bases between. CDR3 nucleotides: TGTGCCAGCAGTTACTCAGGGGGGGCCAACGTCCTGACTTTC. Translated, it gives CASSYSGGANVLTF.

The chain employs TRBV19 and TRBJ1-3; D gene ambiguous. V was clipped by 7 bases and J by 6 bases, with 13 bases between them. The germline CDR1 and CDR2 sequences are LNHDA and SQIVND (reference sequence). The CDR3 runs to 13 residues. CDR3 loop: CASKGSPENTIYF. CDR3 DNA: TGTGCCAGTAAGGGCAGTCCAGAAAACACCATATATTTT.

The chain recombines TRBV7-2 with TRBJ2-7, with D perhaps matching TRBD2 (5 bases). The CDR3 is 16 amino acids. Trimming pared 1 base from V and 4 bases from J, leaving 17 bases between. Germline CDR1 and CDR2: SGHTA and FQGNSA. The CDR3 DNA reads TGTGCCAGCAGCTTAGGTCCCTTGATAGCGCCTTACGAGCAGTACTTC. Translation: CASSLGPLIAPYEQYF.

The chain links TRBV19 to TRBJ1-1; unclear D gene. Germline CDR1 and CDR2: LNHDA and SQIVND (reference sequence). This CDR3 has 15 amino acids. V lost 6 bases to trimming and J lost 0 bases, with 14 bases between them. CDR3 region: CASSTKSGLNTEAFF. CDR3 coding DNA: TGTGCCAGTAGCACCAAATCAGGCCTGAACACTGAAGCTTTCTTT.

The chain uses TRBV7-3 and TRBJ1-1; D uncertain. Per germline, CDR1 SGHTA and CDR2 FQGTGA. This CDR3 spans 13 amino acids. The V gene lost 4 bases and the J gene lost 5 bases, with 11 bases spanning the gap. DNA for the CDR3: TGTGCCAGCAGCTGGACCCCGGGGACTGAAGCTTTCTTT. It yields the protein CASSWTPGTEAFF.

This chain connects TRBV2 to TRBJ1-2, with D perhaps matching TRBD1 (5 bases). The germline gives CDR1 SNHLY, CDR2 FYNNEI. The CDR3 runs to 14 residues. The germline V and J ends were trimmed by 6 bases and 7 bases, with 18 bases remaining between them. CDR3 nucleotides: TGTGCCAGCAGCGACATTCAGGGAGTGGGTGGCTACACCTTC. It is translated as CASSDIQGVGGYTF.

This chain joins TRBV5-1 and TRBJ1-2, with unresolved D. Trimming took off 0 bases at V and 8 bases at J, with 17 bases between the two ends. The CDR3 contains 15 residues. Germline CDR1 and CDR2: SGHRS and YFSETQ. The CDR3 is CASSLAGAGLSGYTF. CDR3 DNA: TGCGCCAGCAGCTTGGCCGGCGCAGGCCTCTCGGGCTACACCTTC.